This T cell receptor beta chain was identified in a study of cytomegalovirus exposure and HLA in healthy donors. Trimming removed 6 bases from V and 0 bases from J; junction bases left unmatched: 0. The germline V gene has CDR1 MNHEY and CDR2 SVGAGI. CDR3 length: 14 residues. Researchers ran the PCR with 60 Vbeta and 13 Jbeta primers. Libraries were prepared by immunoSEQ multiplex PCR; TCRdb keeps only in-frame clonotypes and omits some of them. The sample has about 88,000 clones, approximately 90% seen once. The specimen was PBMCs. The chain has TRBV6-5 and TRBJ1-2; TRBD1 aligns across 11 bases. The TCR was taken from a man younger than 30 in good health and CMV-seronegative. The CDR3 DNA follows: TGTGCCAGCAGGGGACAGGGGGCTAACTATGGCTACACCTTC. It yields the protein CASRGQGANYGYTF.